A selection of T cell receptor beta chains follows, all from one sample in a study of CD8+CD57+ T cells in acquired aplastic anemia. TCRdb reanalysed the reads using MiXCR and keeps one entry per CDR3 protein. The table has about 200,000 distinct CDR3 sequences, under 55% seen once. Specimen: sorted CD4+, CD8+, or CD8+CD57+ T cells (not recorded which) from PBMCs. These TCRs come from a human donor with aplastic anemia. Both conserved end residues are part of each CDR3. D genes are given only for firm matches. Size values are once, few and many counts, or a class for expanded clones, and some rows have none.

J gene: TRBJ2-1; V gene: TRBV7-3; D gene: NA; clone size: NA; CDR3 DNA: TGTGCCAGCAGCCCCCCGGGCCGCTACAATGAGCAGTTCTTC; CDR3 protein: CASSPPGRYNEQFF
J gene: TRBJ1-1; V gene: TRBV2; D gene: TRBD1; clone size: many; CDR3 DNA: TGTGCCAGCAACCCGACAGGGAGCACTGAAGCTTTCTTT; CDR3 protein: CASNPTGSTEAFF
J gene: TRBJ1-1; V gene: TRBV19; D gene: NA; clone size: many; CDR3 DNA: TGTGCCAGTAGTACCAGCGGGACCCGGAACACTGAAGCTTTCTTT; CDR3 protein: CASSTSGTRNTEAFF
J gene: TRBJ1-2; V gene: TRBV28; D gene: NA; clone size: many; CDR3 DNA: TGTGCCAGCAGAGATACAACAATCTATGGCTACACCTTC; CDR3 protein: CASRDTTIYGYTF
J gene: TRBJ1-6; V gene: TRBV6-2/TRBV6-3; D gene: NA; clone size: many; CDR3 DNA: TGTGCCAGCAGTTTGGGGAGGGAAACACCCCTCCACTTT; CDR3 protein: CASSLGRETPLHF
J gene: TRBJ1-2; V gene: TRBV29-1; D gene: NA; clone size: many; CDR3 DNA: TGCAGCGTTGAACTGCCTACCGGACGCCGTGGCTACACCTTC; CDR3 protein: CSVELPTGRRGYTF
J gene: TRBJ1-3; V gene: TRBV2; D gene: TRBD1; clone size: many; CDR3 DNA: TGTGCCAGCAGTCGGGACAGTCACTCTGGAAACACCATATATTTT; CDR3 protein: CASSRDSHSGNTIYF
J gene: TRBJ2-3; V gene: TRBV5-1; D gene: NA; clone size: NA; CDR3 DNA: TGCGCCAGCAGCTTTATGAGACCAGAGGATACGCAGTATTTT; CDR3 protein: CASSFMRPEDTQYF
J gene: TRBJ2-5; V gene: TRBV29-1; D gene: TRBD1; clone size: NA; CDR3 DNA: TGCAGCGTCCGGGACAGGGCAGATGGGGAGACCCAGTACTTC; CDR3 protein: CSVRDRADGETQYF
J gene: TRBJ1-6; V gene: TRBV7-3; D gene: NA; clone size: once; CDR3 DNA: TGTGCCAGCAGCTCTACACCCGGGGGTAATTCACCCCTCCACTTT; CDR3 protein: CASSSTPGGNSPLHF
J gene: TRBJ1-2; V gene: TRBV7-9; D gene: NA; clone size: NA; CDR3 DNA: TGTGCCAGCAGCTTGGGGGACACCAACTATGGCTACACCTTC; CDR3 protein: CASSLGDTNYGYTF
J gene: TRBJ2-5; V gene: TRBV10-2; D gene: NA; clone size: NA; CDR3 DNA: TGCGCCAGCAGTGAGGACTGGCCCCGGACCCAGTACTTC; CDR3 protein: CASSEDWPRTQYF
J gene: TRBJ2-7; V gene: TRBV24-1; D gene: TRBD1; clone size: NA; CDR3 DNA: TGTGCCACCAGACAGGGGATATTCTACGAGCAGTACTTC; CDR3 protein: CATRQGIFYEQYF
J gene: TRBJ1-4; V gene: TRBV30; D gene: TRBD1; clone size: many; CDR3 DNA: TGTGCCTGGAGTGGGGGGACAGGGGGCGAAAAACTGTTTTTT; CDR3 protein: CAWSGGTGGEKLFF
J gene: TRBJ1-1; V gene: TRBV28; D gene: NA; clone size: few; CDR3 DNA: TGTGCCAGCCGAACTCAGGGGAACATGAACACTGAAGCTTTCTTT; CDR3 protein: CASRTQGNMNTEAFF
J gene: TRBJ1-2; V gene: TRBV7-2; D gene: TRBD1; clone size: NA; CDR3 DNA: TGTGCCAGCAGCTCCAGGGGGCAGGGCTACACCTTC; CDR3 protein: CASSSRGQGYTF
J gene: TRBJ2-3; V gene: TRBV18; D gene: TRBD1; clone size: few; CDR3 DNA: TGTGCCAGCTCGCAGAACAGGGGCCCCACAGATACGCAGTATTTT; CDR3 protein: CASSQNRGPTDTQYF
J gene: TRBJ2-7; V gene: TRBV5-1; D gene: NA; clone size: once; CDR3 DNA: TGCGCCAGCAGCTTGGAACAGGGAGGGTACTACGAGCAGTACTTC; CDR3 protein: CASSLEQGGYYEQYF
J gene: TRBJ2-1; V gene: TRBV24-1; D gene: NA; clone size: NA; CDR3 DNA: TGTGCCACCAGTGTTAGGGAATATGAGCAGTTCTTC; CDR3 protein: CATSVREYEQFF
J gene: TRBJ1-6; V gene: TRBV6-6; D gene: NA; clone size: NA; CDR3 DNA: TGTGCCATCGACCAATCGGGCTCCTATAATTCACCCCTCCACTTT; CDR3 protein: CAIDQSGSYNSPLHF
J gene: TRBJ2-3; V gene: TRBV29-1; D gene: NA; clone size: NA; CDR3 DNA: TGCAGCGTTCGGGTCACAGATACGCAGTATTTT; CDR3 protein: CSVRVTDTQYF
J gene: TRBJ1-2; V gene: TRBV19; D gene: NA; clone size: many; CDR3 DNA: TGTGCCAGTAGTATGGCGAAGGGATACGTTGGCTACACCTTC; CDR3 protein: CASSMAKGYVGYTF
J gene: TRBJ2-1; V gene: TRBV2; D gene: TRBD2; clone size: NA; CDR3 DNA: TGTGCCAGCCCCCCGATAGCGGGGGCCGACTACAATGAGCAGTTCTTC; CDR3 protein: CASPPIAGADYNEQFF
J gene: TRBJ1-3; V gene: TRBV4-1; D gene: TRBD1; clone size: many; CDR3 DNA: TGCGCCAGCAGCCAGGACAGGGGGAACACCATATATTTT; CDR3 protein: CASSQDRGNTIYF
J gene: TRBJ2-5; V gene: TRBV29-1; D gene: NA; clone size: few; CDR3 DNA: TGCAGCGTTGGAAGTATACTCCGGGTCCAAGGCGAGACCCAGTACTTC; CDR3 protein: CSVGSILRVQGETQYF
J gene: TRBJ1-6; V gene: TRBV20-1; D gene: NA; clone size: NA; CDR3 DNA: TGCAGTGCTAGACCGCCACAAGGAAGGGCGTCCTATAATTCACCCCTCCACTTT; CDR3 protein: CSARPPQGRASYNSPLHF